Each of the 12 T cell receptor beta chains below was sequenced from the same sample in a study of T-cell reconstitution after alpha-beta-depleted transplantation in children. Construction of the TCRbeta library involved unique molecular identifiers. Each CDR3 protein is one row after TCRdb ran MiXCR on the PCR reads. The data contain fewer than 550,000 distinct CDR3 sequences, about a tenth of them seen just once; the ten biggest clones take up roughly 6%. The specimen was PBMCs from the stem cell graft donor, collected from the stem cell graft. Receptors originate from a human donor who donated a stem cell graft to a child with acute myeloid leukemia.

The rearrangement uses TRBV12-3 or TRBV12-4 and TRBJ1-4; unclear D gene. The CDR3 totals 14 residues. Between the trimmed V and J ends, which lost 4 bases and 10 bases, there was a span of 16 bases. The CDR3 is CASSSTYPAGKLFF. CDR3 nucleotide sequence: TGTGCCAGCAGTTCGACGTATCCGGCGGGAAAACTGTTTTTT.

This clonotype has a count of ten or more. The rearrangement uses TRBV12-3 or TRBV12-4 and TRBJ1-2; no clear D. This CDR3 spans 13 amino acids. The germline V and J ends were trimmed by 6 bases and 4 bases, with 12 bases remaining between them. The CDR3 DNA is TGTGCCAGCAGCCAAATGGAGGGCTATGGCTACACCTTC. Its translation: CASSQMEGYGYTF.

This clonotype showed up just a few times. The CDR3 loop is CASGRGFNEQFF. CDR3 nucleotides: TGTGCCAGCGGGAGGGGATTCAATGAGCAGTTCTTC. J is TRBJ2-1 and V is TRBV7-9, with 7 bases aligning to TRBD2. The ends lost 8 bases at V and 6 bases at J; junction bases unmatched: 4. CDR3 length: 12 residues. Germline V gives CDR1 SEHNR, CDR2 FQNEAQ (reference sequence). Looking up the rest from reference TRBV7-9 and TRBJ2-1 gives the full variable domain: DTGVSQNPRHKITKRGQNVTFRCDPISEHNRLYWYRQTLGQGPEFLTYFQNEAQLEKSRLLSDRFSAERPKGSFSTLEIQRTEQGDSAMYLCASGRGFNEQFFGPGTRLTVL.

V is TRBV6-1 and J is TRBJ2-7; 7 bases align to TRBD2. Germline lookup yields CDR1 MNHNS and CDR2 SASEGT. Trimming at V came to 5 bases and at J to 4 bases, leaving 11 bases not matched to a gene. The CDR3 length is 15 residues. The CDR3 DNA sequence: TGTGCCAGCAGTCCAGACTGGGGCGGGGGTTACGAGCAGTACTTC. Translating gives CASSPDWGGGYEQYF.

The chain employs TRBV27 and TRBJ1-1, with 10 nucleotides matching TRBD1. V was pared by 5 bases and J by 0 bases, with 6 bases of the junction left unmatched. Germline CDR1 reads MNHEY; CDR2 reads SMNVEV (reference sequence). This CDR3 is built from 16 residues. CDR3 sequence: CASSPTGGRMNTEAFF. The CDR3 DNA sequence: TGTGCCAGCAGTCCGACAGGGGGCCGGATGAACACTGAAGCTTTCTTT.

The table lists this clonotype with many counts. The chain recombines TRBV20-1 with TRBJ2-1, with D hard to call. The germline V gene has CDR1 DFQATT and CDR2 SNEGSKA (reference sequence). V lost 3 bases and J lost 6, with 15 bases in between. CDR3 length equals 14 residues. The CDR3 is CSASLSTIANEQFF. The CDR3 DNA reads TGCAGTGCTAGTCTCAGCACTATCGCCAATGAGCAGTTCTTC.

This clonotype has only a few counts. V is TRBV12-5 and J is TRBJ2-7; 8 bases map to TRBD1. The CDR3 extends over 15 amino acids. Per germline, CDR1 LGHNT and CDR2 FRNRAP. V lost 6 bases to trimming and J lost 1 base; unmatched junction nucleotides: 8. CDR3 nucleotide sequence: TGTGCTAGTGGGGGGGACCAGGGGGCATCCTACGAGCAGTACTTC. It translates to CASGGDQGASYEQYF.

This clonotype occurred a few times. The chain joins TRBV29-1 to TRBJ2-1; TRBD2 matches 11 bases. Germline-derived CDR1 and CDR2 are SQVTM and ANQGSEA. This CDR3 comprises 16 residues. V shed 4 bases and J 3 bases; nucleotides not matched to a gene: 8. The CDR3 nucleotides read TGCAGCGTTGGGCCCATAGCGGGAGGGAGCTACAATGAGCAGTTCTTC. It specifies CSVGPIAGGSYNEQFF.

This chain connects TRBV29-1 to TRBJ2-2; D is undetermined. Germline CDR1 is SQVTM and CDR2 is ANQGSEA. Trimming stripped 6 bases from V and 0 bases from J, with 17 bases between. The CDR3 sequence is 16 residues long. CDR3 bases: TGCAGCGTCGCAGATGAGATAGAATCGAACACCGGGGAGCTGTTTTTT. Protein sequence: CSVADEIESNTGELFF.

In its sample, this clonotype was seen a few times. The chain combines TRBV14 with TRBJ1-1; D is unclear. V was clipped by 0 bases and J by 5 bases, with 13 bases between them. The CDR3 sequence is 15 residues long. In germline, CDR1 is SGHDN, CDR2 FVKESK. Here the CDR3 DNA reads TGTGCCAGCAGCCAAGATTTTTTAACAGTAACTGAAGCTTTCTTT. Translating gives CASSQDFLTVTEAFF.

In this sample, this clonotype turned up many times. The chain recombines TRBV5-1 with TRBJ1-5, with 7 bases matching TRBD1. This CDR3 is built from 15 residues. Per germline, CDR1 SGHRS and CDR2 YFSETQ. Losses at the gene ends were 0 bases for V and 2 bases for J; bases not matched to a gene: 2. In nucleotides, the CDR3 is TGCGCCAGCAGCTTGGGACAGGGCGGCAATCAGCCCCAGCATTTT. Translating it yields CASSLGQGGNQPQHF.

The genes are TRBV7-2 and TRBJ2-2; D is possibly TRBD1 (5 bases). The CDR3 extends over 14 amino acids. V was trimmed by 4 bases and J by 3 bases, leaving 9 bases between them. From germline, CDR1 is SGHTA and CDR2 FQGNSA. Here the CDR3 reads CASSSSGYTGELFF. CDR3 coding DNA: TGTGCCAGCAGCTCCTCAGGGTACACCGGGGAGCTGTTTTTT.